The clone carrying this T cell receptor beta chain has ten or more counts. As for time point: pre-sensitization, week 0. As for treatment: therapeutic diphenylcyclopropenone sensitization with weekly scalp DPC. These data come from a study of human T cells and chemical hapten exposure. Study overall: Diphenylcyclopropenone was applied weekly to patients' scalps across the approximately 25-week study.

TCRdb re-analysed the RACE reads in MiXCR, keeping a single row per CDR3 protein. This sample has about 300,000 distinct CDR3 sequences, with 4.5% to 7% found just once. This specimen consisted of whole blood, obtained in connection with sensitization to the hapten diphenylcyclopropenone (DPC). The sequence derives from a woman aged 18-35 years with alopecia areata. Some clones in this sample may be carry-over from other donors' samples.

The CDR3 protein is CAILAGLEETQYF. The CDR3 region has the DNA TGTGCCATATTAGCGGGGTTGGAAGAGACCCAGTACTTC. The V and J genes are TRBV10-3 and TRBJ2-5; 8 nucleotides agree with TRBD2. The CDR3 spans 13 residues. From germline, CDR1 is ENHRY and CDR2 SYGVKD. The V and J ends lost 9 bases and 3 bases, in that order; junction bases with no gene match: 6.